This T cell receptor (beta chain) was sequenced during a study of CD8+CD57+ T cells in acquired aplastic anemia. The V end lost 10 bases, the J end lost 0 bases, and 9 bases lay between the germline ends. Germline V gene data show CDR1 as WNHNN and CDR2 as SYGVQD (reference sequence). This CDR3 region has 12 residues. Both TCR beta VDJ combination and CDR3 sequence profiling were carried out. Genomic DNA was the template for this profiling. TCRdb reanalysed the reads using MiXCR and keeps one entry per CDR3 protein. Among 250,000 to 350,000 distinct CDR3 sequences, around 60% were seen once, and the ten largest hold 7% to 9%. This clonotype was picked up a small number of times.

The sequence was collected from a human donor with severe aplastic anemia or a healthy control (not recorded which). V and J are TRBV10-1 and TRBJ1-1; a weak D match, TRBD1 (6 bases). Input material: sorted CD4+, CD8+, or CD8+CD57+ T cells (not recorded which) from PBMCs. Here the CDR3 DNA reads TGCGCCACCGGACAGATGAACACTGAAGCTTTCTTT. Its protein product is CATGQMNTEAFF.